Listed below are T cell receptor beta chains from one sample, sequenced in a study of T cell responses to AZD1222 COVID-19 vaccine. Clones were sequenced by immunoSEQ multiplex PCR, and TCRdb holds only the in-frame ones, with some missing. The sample records roughly 100,000 clones, about 90% being singletons. The sequences come from peripheral blood, collected on day 0 of AZD1222 vaccination. These receptors originate from an adult in good health. CDR3s include the opening cysteine and the closing phenylalanine or tryptophan. The order of the fields is D gene, V gene, J gene, clone size, CDR3 protein, CDR3 DNA. A D gene is named only where the DNA matches it firmly. Size values are once, few and many counts, or a class for expanded clones, and some rows have none.

D gene: TRBD2
V gene: TRBV19
J gene: TRBJ2-3
clone size: NA
CDR3 protein: CASSKGLAGGGSTDTQYF
CDR3 DNA: TGTGCCAGTAGTAAGGGACTAGCGGGGGGCGGCAGCACAGATACGCAGTATTTT

D gene: TRBD1
V gene: TRBV7-8
J gene: TRBJ1-1
clone size: once
CDR3 protein: CASSSQGDTEAFF
CDR3 DNA: TGTGCCAGCAGCTCACAGGGGGACACTGAAGCTTTCTTT

D gene: TRBD2
V gene: TRBV24-1
J gene: TRBJ2-1
clone size: NA
CDR3 protein: CATSERTSGRDEQFF
CDR3 DNA: TGTGCCACCAGTGAAAGGACTAGCGGGAGGGATGAGCAGTTCTTC

D gene: NA
V gene: TRBV5-4
J gene: TRBJ2-7
clone size: NA
CDR3 protein: CASSLSAGKFGRDPYEQYF
CDR3 DNA: TGTGCCAGCAGCTTATCGGCAGGGAAGTTTGGGCGGGACCCCTACGAGCAGTACTTC

D gene: NA
V gene: TRBV6-1
J gene: TRBJ1-1
clone size: NA
CDR3 protein: CASRVDPRGTEAFF
CDR3 DNA: TGTGCCAGCAGGGTAGACCCCCGGGGCACTGAAGCTTTCTTT

D gene: NA
V gene: TRBV6-2/TRBV6-3
J gene: TRBJ1-2
clone size: few
CDR3 protein: CASSYPQGYGYTF
CDR3 DNA: TGTGCCAGCAGTTACCCGCAGGGGTATGGCTACACCTTC

D gene: NA
V gene: TRBV5-1
J gene: TRBJ1-1
clone size: NA
CDR3 protein: CASASDTGYEAFF
CDR3 DNA: TGCGCCAGCGCTTCGGACACTGGCTATGAAGCTTTCTTT

D gene: NA
V gene: TRBV27
J gene: TRBJ2-7
clone size: NA
CDR3 protein: CASGKPGLPLEQYF
CDR3 DNA: TGTGCCAGCGGAAAACCAGGACTACCCCTCGAGCAGTACTTC

D gene: NA
V gene: TRBV24-1
J gene: TRBJ1-5
clone size: NA
CDR3 protein: CATSDTHNQPQHF
CDR3 DNA: TGTGCCACCAGTGATACTCATAATCAGCCCCAGCATTTT

D gene: NA
V gene: TRBV6-5
J gene: TRBJ1-2
clone size: NA
CDR3 protein: CASSYSIRGNYGYTF
CDR3 DNA: TGTGCCAGCAGTTACTCGATTCGTGGTAACTATGGCTACACCTTC

D gene: NA
V gene: TRBV19
J gene: TRBJ1-1
clone size: NA
CDR3 protein: CASSPPPGNTEAFF
CDR3 DNA: TGTGCCAGTAGTCCCCCCCCGGGGAACACTGAAGCTTTCTTT

D gene: TRBD1
V gene: TRBV25-1
J gene: TRBJ1-4
clone size: NA
CDR3 protein: CASSLGTGGGNEKLFF
CDR3 DNA: TGTGCCAGCAGCCTAGGGACAGGGGGCGGTAATGAAAAACTGTTTTTT

D gene: NA
V gene: TRBV5-1
J gene: TRBJ1-3
clone size: NA
CDR3 protein: CASYSTRNTIYF
CDR3 DNA: TGCGCCAGCTATTCCACCCGAAACACCATATATTTT

D gene: NA
V gene: TRBV27
J gene: TRBJ2-7
clone size: NA
CDR3 protein: CASSPNTAYLSYEQYF
CDR3 DNA: TGTGCCAGCAGCCCTAATACAGCCTACCTCTCCTACGAGCAGTACTTC

D gene: TRBD1
V gene: TRBV7-9
J gene: TRBJ1-1
clone size: NA
CDR3 protein: CASSQYRQGRMNTEAFF
CDR3 DNA: TGTGCCAGCAGCCAGTATCGACAGGGAAGAATGAACACTGAAGCTTTCTTT

D gene: TRBD1
V gene: TRBV10-3
J gene: TRBJ1-2
clone size: NA
CDR3 protein: CAISAPTGGQYGYTF
CDR3 DNA: TGTGCCATCAGCGCCCCGACAGGGGGCCAGTATGGCTACACCTTC

D gene: NA
V gene: TRBV2
J gene: TRBJ1-1
clone size: NA
CDR3 protein: CASITSGVVNTEAFF
CDR3 DNA: TGTGCCAGCATAACCTCAGGGGTCGTAAACACTGAAGCTTTCTTT

D gene: NA
V gene: TRBV24-1
J gene: TRBJ1-5
clone size: NA
CDR3 protein: CATSDSGTKSHQPQHF
CDR3 DNA: TGTGCCACCAGTGATTCCGGGACAAAATCCCATCAGCCCCAGCATTTT

D gene: TRBD1
V gene: TRBV12-3/TRBV12-4
J gene: TRBJ1-2
clone size: NA
CDR3 protein: CASRQGADYGYTF
CDR3 DNA: TGTGCCAGCCGACAGGGGGCCGACTATGGCTACACCTTC

D gene: NA
V gene: TRBV7-3
J gene: TRBJ2-3
clone size: NA
CDR3 protein: CASSLGRLGPDTQYF
CDR3 DNA: TGTGCCAGCAGCCTAGGGCGACTAGGTCCAGATACGCAGTATTTT

D gene: TRBD2
V gene: TRBV4-1
J gene: TRBJ2-1
clone size: NA
CDR3 protein: CASSQDALAGYNEQFF
CDR3 DNA: TGCGCCAGCAGCCAAGATGCCCTAGCGGGCTACAATGAGCAGTTCTTC

D gene: NA
V gene: TRBV13
J gene: TRBJ1-1
clone size: NA
CDR3 protein: CASIIRGWTEAFF
CDR3 DNA: TGTGCCAGCATTATCCGGGGCTGGACTGAAGCTTTCTTT

D gene: NA
V gene: TRBV19
J gene: TRBJ2-4
clone size: NA
CDR3 protein: CASMEQGRVIQYF
CDR3 DNA: TGTGCCAGTATGGAGCAGGGACGTGTCATTCAGTACTTC

D gene: NA
V gene: TRBV3-1/TRBV3-2
J gene: TRBJ2-3
clone size: once
CDR3 protein: CASRPATSLRTDTQYF
CDR3 DNA: TGTGCCAGCAGGCCGGCAACTAGCTTGAGGACAGATACGCAGTATTTT

D gene: TRBD2
V gene: TRBV28
J gene: TRBJ2-7
clone size: NA
CDR3 protein: CASKIAGGITYEQYF
CDR3 DNA: TGTGCCAGCAAAATAGCGGGGGGGATTACCTACGAGCAGTACTTC